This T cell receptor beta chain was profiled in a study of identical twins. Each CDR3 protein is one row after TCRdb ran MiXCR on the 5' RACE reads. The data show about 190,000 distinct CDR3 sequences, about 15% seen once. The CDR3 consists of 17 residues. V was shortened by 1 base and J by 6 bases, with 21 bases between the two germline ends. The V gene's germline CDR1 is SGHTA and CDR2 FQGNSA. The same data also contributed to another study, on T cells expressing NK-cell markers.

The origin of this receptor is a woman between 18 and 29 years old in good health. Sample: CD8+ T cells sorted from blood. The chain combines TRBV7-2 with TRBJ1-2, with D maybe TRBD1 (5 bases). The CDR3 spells CASSLGGLESSLDGYTF. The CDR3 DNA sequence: TGTGCCAGCAGCTTAGGGGGGTTGGAGTCGTCCCTAGATGGCTACACCTTC.